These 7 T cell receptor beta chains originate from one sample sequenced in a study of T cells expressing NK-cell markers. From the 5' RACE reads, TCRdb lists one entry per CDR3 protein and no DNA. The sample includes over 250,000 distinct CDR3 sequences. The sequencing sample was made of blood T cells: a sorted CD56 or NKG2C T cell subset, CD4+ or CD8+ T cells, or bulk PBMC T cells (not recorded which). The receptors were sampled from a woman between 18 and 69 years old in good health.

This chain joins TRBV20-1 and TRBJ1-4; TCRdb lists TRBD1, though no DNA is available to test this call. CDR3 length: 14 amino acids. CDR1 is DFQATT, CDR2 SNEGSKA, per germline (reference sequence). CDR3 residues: CSARVGTVNEKLFF.

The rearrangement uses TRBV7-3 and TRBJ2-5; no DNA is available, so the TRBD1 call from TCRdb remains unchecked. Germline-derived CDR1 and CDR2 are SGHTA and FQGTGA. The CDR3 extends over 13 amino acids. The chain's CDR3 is CASSPTGGETQYF.

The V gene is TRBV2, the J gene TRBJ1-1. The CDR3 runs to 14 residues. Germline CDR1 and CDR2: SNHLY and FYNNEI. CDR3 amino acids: CASSERVGNTEAFF.

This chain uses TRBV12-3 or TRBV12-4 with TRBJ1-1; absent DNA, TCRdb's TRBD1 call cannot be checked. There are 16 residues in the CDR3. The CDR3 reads CASSQTRGTGNTEAFF.

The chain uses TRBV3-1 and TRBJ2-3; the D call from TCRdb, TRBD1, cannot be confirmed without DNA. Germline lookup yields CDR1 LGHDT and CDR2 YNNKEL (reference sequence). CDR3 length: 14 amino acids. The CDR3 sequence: CASSPLRPGDTQYF.

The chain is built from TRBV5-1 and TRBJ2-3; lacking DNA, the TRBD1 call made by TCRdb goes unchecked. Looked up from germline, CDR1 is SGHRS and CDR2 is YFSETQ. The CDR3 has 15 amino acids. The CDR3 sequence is CASSSASSLNDTQYF. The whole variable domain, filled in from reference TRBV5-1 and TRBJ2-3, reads KAGVTQTPRYLIKTRGQQVTLSCSPISGHRSVSWYQQTPGQGLQFLFEYFSETQRNKGNFPGRFSGRQFSNSRSEMNVSTLELGDSALYLCASSSASSLNDTQYFGPGTRLTVL.

This CDR3 reads CSASRRLSSYEQYF. This chain connects TRBV20-1 to TRBJ2-7. In germline, CDR1 is DFQATT, CDR2 SNEGSKA (reference sequence). This CDR3 comprises 14 residues.